This T cell receptor beta chain was recovered during a study of cytomegalovirus exposure and HLA in healthy donors. TCRdb's table, derived via immunoSEQ multiplex PCR, lists solely in-frame clones and lacks some. The sample lists about 130,000 clones, roughly 87% occurring once. V gave up 4 bases and J gave up 0 bases; unmatched junction bases: 8. There are 16 residues in the CDR3. Germline CDR1 reads SGDLS; CDR2 reads YYNGEE. The clonotype originates from a woman aged 18-29 years in good health and CMV-seronegative. The sequenced material came from PBMCs. The chain links TRBV9 to TRBJ2-7; 9 bases match TRBD1. The DNA of the CDR3 is TGTGCCAGCAGCAGCTGGACAGGGGCAACCTCCTACGAGCAGTACTTC. The encoded protein is CASSSWTGATSYEQYF.